A selection of T cell receptor beta chains follows, all from one sample in a study of T cells in Graves' hyperthyroidism and ophthalmopathy. TCRdb re-called the multiplex PCR reads with MiXCR, one entry per CDR3 protein. The data contain a few hundred thousand distinct CDR3 sequences, approximately 14% of them seen just once; the ten biggest clones take up more than 5%. The sequencing sample was made of blood. Source of these receptors: a woman aged 25 to 39 with Graves' hyperthyroidism that later progressed to Graves' ophthalmopathy. The CDR3 runs from the conserved cysteine through the conserved F or W. The D gene is left open where the match is weak. Size tells how often a clone was seen (once, few, many) or the class of an expanded clone, and some rows leave it out.

CDR3 protein: CASSFGRDRNYGYTF
CDR3 DNA: TGTGCCAGCAGCTTCGGCAGGGACAGGAACTATGGCTACACCTTC
D gene: TRBD1
clone size: few
V gene: TRBV14
J gene: TRBJ1-2

CDR3 protein: CASSLQLREQYF
CDR3 DNA: TGTGCCAGCAGTCTCCAGTTGAGGGAGCAGTACTTC
D gene: .
clone size: many
V gene: TRBV2
J gene: TRBJ2-7

CDR3 protein: CSAGDSWYQETQYF
CDR3 DNA: TGCAGTGCCGGGGACTCTTGGTACCAAGAGACCCAGTACTTC
D gene: .
clone size: many
V gene: TRBV20-1
J gene: TRBJ2-5

CDR3 protein: CASSSSGTPFKLSYNEQFF
CDR3 DNA: TGTGCCAGCAGCTCGTCCGGGACGCCGTTTAAACTCTCCTACAATGAGCAGTTCTTC
D gene: .
clone size: many
V gene: TRBV11-2
J gene: TRBJ2-1

CDR3 protein: CASSVVAGDRTDTQYF
CDR3 DNA: TGTGCCAGCAGCGTAGTAGCGGGAGATCGAACAGATACGCAGTATTTT
D gene: TRBD2
clone size: few
V gene: TRBV9
J gene: TRBJ2-3

CDR3 protein: CSVEDVGELFF
CDR3 DNA: TGCAGCGTTGAAGATGTGGGGGAGCTGTTTTTT
D gene: .
clone size: .
V gene: TRBV29-1
J gene: TRBJ2-2

CDR3 protein: CASGLLPDKPYGYTF
CDR3 DNA: TGTGCTAGTGGTTTGCTCCCCGATAAGCCCTATGGCTACACCTTC
D gene: .
clone size: many
V gene: TRBV12-5
J gene: TRBJ1-2

CDR3 protein: CATSGLALTGELFF
CDR3 DNA: TGTGCCACCAGTGGACTAGCGCTCACCGGGGAGCTGTTTTTT
D gene: TRBD2
clone size: many
V gene: TRBV24-1
J gene: TRBJ2-2

CDR3 protein: CASRAARPYEQYF
CDR3 DNA: TGTGCCAGCAGGGCAGCCAGGCCCTACGAGCAGTACTTC
D gene: .
clone size: many
V gene: TRBV6-1
J gene: TRBJ2-7

CDR3 protein: CASSFGYSNQPQHF
CDR3 DNA: TGTGCCAGCAGTTTTGGCTATAGCAATCAGCCCCAGCATTTT
D gene: .
clone size: many
V gene: TRBV27
J gene: TRBJ1-5

CDR3 protein: CASSWERSYEQYF
CDR3 DNA: TGTGCCAGCAGCTGGGAAAGGAGCTACGAGCAGTACTTC
D gene: .
clone size: .
V gene: TRBV5-6
J gene: TRBJ2-7

CDR3 protein: CASRVGTGQHEQYF
CDR3 DNA: TGCGCCAGCCGAGTTGGGACAGGTCAGCACGAGCAGTACTTC
D gene: TRBD1
clone size: .
V gene: TRBV5-1
J gene: TRBJ2-7

CDR3 protein: CASSFLAGVTYEQYF
CDR3 DNA: TGTGCCAGCAGTTTTTTGGCGGGGGTTACCTACGAGCAGTACTTC
D gene: TRBD2
clone size: once
V gene: TRBV27
J gene: TRBJ2-7

CDR3 protein: CASGALWALGPYEQYF
CDR3 DNA: TGTGCCAGCGGGGCCTTGTGGGCGCTGGGCCCCTACGAGCAGTACTTC
D gene: .
clone size: once
V gene: TRBV12-3/TRBV12-4
J gene: TRBJ2-7

CDR3 protein: CASRGWGGDSYEQYF
CDR3 DNA: TGTGCCAGCAGGGGATGGGGTGGGGACTCCTACGAGCAGTACTTC
D gene: .
clone size: .
V gene: TRBV27
J gene: TRBJ2-7

CDR3 protein: CASSLHPGDYYNEQFF
CDR3 DNA: TGTGCCAGCAGCCTCCATCCGGGGGATTATTACAATGAGCAGTTCTTC
D gene: .
clone size: many
V gene: TRBV7-9
J gene: TRBJ2-1

CDR3 protein: CASSQDWRGGTIDEQYF
CDR3 DNA: TGCGCCAGCAGCCAAGACTGGCGTGGGGGTACGATCGACGAGCAGTACTTC
D gene: .
clone size: .
V gene: TRBV4-1
J gene: TRBJ2-7

CDR3 protein: CSARATGGKVQPQHF
CDR3 DNA: TGCAGTGCTAGAGCAACAGGAGGAAAGGTTCAGCCCCAGCATTTT
D gene: .
clone size: many
V gene: TRBV20-1
J gene: TRBJ1-5

CDR3 protein: CASSLGLAGGRDTQYF
CDR3 DNA: TGCGCCAGCAGCTTGGGACTAGCGGGAGGGAGAGATACGCAGTATTTT
D gene: TRBD2
clone size: .
V gene: TRBV5-1
J gene: TRBJ2-3

CDR3 protein: CASSMGQNFNEKLFF
CDR3 DNA: TGTGCCAGCAGCATGGGACAGAACTTTAATGAAAAACTGTTTTTT
D gene: TRBD1
clone size: few
V gene: TRBV7-9
J gene: TRBJ1-4

CDR3 protein: CASSLGQLNEAFF
CDR3 DNA: TGTGCCAGCAGTTTGGGACAGTTAAATGAAGCTTTCTTT
D gene: TRBD1
clone size: many
V gene: TRBV12-3/TRBV12-4
J gene: TRBJ1-1

CDR3 protein: CASSTYLGKADTQYF
CDR3 DNA: TGTGCCAGTAGTACCTATCTAGGGAAGGCAGATACGCAGTATTTT
D gene: .
clone size: few
V gene: TRBV19
J gene: TRBJ2-3

CDR3 protein: CAISESSGANVLTF
CDR3 DNA: TGTGCCATTTCAGAGAGCTCTGGGGCCAACGTCCTGACTTTC
D gene: .
clone size: many
V gene: TRBV10-3
J gene: TRBJ2-6

CDR3 protein: CTSSVEAPGGSTDTQYF
CDR3 DNA: TGTACCAGCAGCGTAGAGGCCCCGGGGGGAAGCACAGATACGCAGTATTTT
D gene: TRBD2
clone size: few
V gene: TRBV9
J gene: TRBJ2-3

CDR3 protein: CASSRTSTGLAAYEQYF
CDR3 DNA: TGTGCCAGCAGCAGAACCTCGACGGGACTAGCAGCATACGAGCAGTACTTC
D gene: TRBD2
clone size: many
V gene: TRBV7-9
J gene: TRBJ2-7

CDR3 protein: CASRVPSRISGNTIYF
CDR3 DNA: TGTGCCAGCAGAGTCCCGTCCCGGATCTCTGGAAACACCATATATTTT
D gene: .
clone size: many
V gene: TRBV6-2/TRBV6-3
J gene: TRBJ1-3

CDR3 protein: CASSLQGEVSYEQYF
CDR3 DNA: TGCGCCAGCAGCTTACAGGGAGAGGTTTCCTACGAGCAGTACTTC
D gene: .
clone size: .
V gene: TRBV5-1
J gene: TRBJ2-7

CDR3 protein: CASSGTSGSITGELFF
CDR3 DNA: TGTGCCAGCAGCGGGACTAGCGGGAGCATAACCGGGGAGCTGTTTTTT
D gene: TRBD2
clone size: many
V gene: TRBV11-2
J gene: TRBJ2-2

CDR3 protein: CSASENQETQYF
CDR3 DNA: TGCAGTGCTAGCGAGAACCAAGAGACCCAGTACTTC
D gene: .
clone size: few
V gene: TRBV20-1
J gene: TRBJ2-5

CDR3 protein: CASRRSTSGVTSYEQYF
CDR3 DNA: TGCGCCAGCAGAAGGAGTACTAGCGGGGTAACTTCCTACGAGCAGTACTTC
D gene: TRBD2
clone size: few
V gene: TRBV5-1
J gene: TRBJ2-7

CDR3 protein: CASSVGLDNTEAFF
CDR3 DNA: TGTGCCAGCAGCGTAGGTCTAGACAACACTGAAGCTTTCTTT
D gene: .
clone size: many
V gene: TRBV9
J gene: TRBJ1-1

CDR3 protein: CASSTQLGYGYTF
CDR3 DNA: TGTGCCAGCAGCACCCAATTGGGGTATGGCTACACCTTC
D gene: .
clone size: many
V gene: TRBV12-3/TRBV12-4
J gene: TRBJ1-2

CDR3 protein: CASSRVGDGNNEQFF
CDR3 DNA: TGTGCCAGCAGCCGAGTGGGGGACGGAAACAATGAGCAGTTCTTC
D gene: .
clone size: many
V gene: TRBV27
J gene: TRBJ2-1

CDR3 protein: CASSERTFGEQFF
CDR3 DNA: TGTGCCAGCAGTGAACGGACATTCGGTGAGCAGTTCTTC
D gene: .
clone size: few
V gene: TRBV6-1
J gene: TRBJ2-1

CDR3 protein: CASSPNPGQRFTDTQYF
CDR3 DNA: TGTGCCAGCAGCCCCAATCCGGGACAGAGATTCACAGATACGCAGTATTTT
D gene: TRBD1
clone size: many
V gene: TRBV5-6
J gene: TRBJ2-3

CDR3 protein: CASSLSGATYNEQFF
CDR3 DNA: TGTGCCAGCAGCTTATCGGGGGCAACCTACAATGAGCAGTTCTTC
D gene: .
clone size: many
V gene: TRBV7-9
J gene: TRBJ2-1

CDR3 protein: CASSSPALALSGNTIYF
CDR3 DNA: TGTGCCAGCAGTTCCCCCGCCCTCGCCTTAAGCGGAAACACCATATATTTT
D gene: .
clone size: many
V gene: TRBV28
J gene: TRBJ1-3

CDR3 protein: CASSLARGASTYGYTF
CDR3 DNA: TGTGCCAGCAGTTTAGCGCGGGGCGCCTCTACATATGGCTACACCTTC
D gene: .
clone size: many
V gene: TRBV12-3/TRBV12-4
J gene: TRBJ1-2

CDR3 protein: CASSYEGQGISEAFF
CDR3 DNA: TGTGCCAGCAGTTACGAGGGTCAGGGAATTTCCGAAGCTTTCTTT
D gene: .
clone size: .
V gene: TRBV6-6
J gene: TRBJ1-1

CDR3 protein: CASSVAAGSRSTDTQYF
CDR3 DNA: TGTGCCAGTAGCGTTGCTGCCGGGAGTCGTAGCACAGATACGCAGTATTTT
D gene: .
clone size: .
V gene: TRBV19
J gene: TRBJ2-3

CDR3 protein: CASSKATGAPFSYEQYF
CDR3 DNA: TGTGCCAGTAGCAAGGCCACAGGGGCACCCTTCTCCTACGAGCAGTACTTC
D gene: TRBD1
clone size: many
V gene: TRBV19
J gene: TRBJ2-7

CDR3 protein: CASSGKQKMGEQFF
CDR3 DNA: TGTGCCAGCAGTGGAAAGCAAAAAATGGGGGAGCAGTTCTTC
D gene: .
clone size: many
V gene: TRBV2
J gene: TRBJ2-1

CDR3 protein: CASSHRGLNYGYTF
CDR3 DNA: TGTGCCAGCAGCCACAGGGGGCTAAACTATGGCTACACCTTC
D gene: TRBD1
clone size: .
V gene: TRBV11-3
J gene: TRBJ1-2

CDR3 protein: CAWKLAGGDQPQHF
CDR3 DNA: TGTGCCTGGAAATTGGCGGGGGGCGATCAGCCCCAGCATTTT
D gene: .
clone size: .
V gene: TRBV30
J gene: TRBJ1-5

CDR3 protein: CASSPGLAGGGNEQFF
CDR3 DNA: TGTGCCAGCAGTCCGGGACTAGCGGGAGGTGGGAATGAGCAGTTCTTC
D gene: TRBD2
clone size: many
V gene: TRBV27
J gene: TRBJ2-1

CDR3 protein: CASSLEPGGNYGYTF
CDR3 DNA: TGCGCCAGCAGCTTGGAACCGGGGGGAAACTATGGCTACACCTTC
D gene: .
clone size: .
V gene: TRBV5-1
J gene: TRBJ1-2